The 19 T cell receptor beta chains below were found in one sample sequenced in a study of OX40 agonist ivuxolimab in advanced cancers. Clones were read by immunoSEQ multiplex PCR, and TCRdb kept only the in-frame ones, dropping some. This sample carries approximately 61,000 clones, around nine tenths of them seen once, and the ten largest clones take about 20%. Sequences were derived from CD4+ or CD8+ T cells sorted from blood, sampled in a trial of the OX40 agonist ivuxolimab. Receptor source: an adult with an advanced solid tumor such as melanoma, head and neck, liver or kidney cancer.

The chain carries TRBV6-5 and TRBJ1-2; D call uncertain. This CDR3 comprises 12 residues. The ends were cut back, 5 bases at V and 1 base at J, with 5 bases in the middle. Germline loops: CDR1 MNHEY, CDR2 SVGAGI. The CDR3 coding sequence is TGTGCCAGCAGTGCCAGTAACTATGGCTACACCTTC. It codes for CASSASNYGYTF.

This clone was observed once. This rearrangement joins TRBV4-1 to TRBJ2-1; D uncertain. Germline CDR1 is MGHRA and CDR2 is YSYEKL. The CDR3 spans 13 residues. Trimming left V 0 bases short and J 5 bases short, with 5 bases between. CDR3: CASSQERHNEQFF. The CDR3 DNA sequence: TGCGCCAGCAGCCAAGAACGTCACAATGAGCAGTTCTTC.

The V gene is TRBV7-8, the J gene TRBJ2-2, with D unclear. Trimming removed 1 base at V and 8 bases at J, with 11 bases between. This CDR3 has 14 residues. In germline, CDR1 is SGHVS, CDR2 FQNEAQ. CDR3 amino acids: CASSLDSGQGELFF. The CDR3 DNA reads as TGTGCCAGCAGCTTAGATTCCGGCCAAGGGGAGCTGTTTTTT.

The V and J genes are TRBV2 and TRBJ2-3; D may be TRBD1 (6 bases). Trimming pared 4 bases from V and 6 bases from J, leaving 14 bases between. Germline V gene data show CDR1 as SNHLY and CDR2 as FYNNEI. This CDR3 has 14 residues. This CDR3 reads CASSGGHTADTQYF. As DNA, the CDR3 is TGTGCCAGCAGTGGGGGACATACTGCGGATACGCAGTATTTT.

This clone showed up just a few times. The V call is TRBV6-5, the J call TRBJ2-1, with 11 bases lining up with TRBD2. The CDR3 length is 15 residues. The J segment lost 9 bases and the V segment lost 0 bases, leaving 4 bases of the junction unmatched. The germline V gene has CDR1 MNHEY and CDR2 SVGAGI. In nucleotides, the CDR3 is TGTGCCAGCAGTTACTCGCTAGCGGGAGGTACTGAGCAGTTCTTC. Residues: CASSYSLAGGTEQFF.

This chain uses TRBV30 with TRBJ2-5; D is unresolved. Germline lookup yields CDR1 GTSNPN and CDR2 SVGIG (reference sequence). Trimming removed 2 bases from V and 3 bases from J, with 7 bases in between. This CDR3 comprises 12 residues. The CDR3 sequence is CAWSLLKETQYF. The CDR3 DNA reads TGTGCCTGGAGTCTATTGAAAGAGACCCAGTACTTC.

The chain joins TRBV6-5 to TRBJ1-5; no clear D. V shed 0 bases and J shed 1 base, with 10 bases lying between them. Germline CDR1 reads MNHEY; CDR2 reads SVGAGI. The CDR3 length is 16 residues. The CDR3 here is CASSYSLFPSNQPQHF. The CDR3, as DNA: TGTGCCAGCAGTTACTCGTTATTCCCAAGCAATCAGCCCCAGCATTTT.

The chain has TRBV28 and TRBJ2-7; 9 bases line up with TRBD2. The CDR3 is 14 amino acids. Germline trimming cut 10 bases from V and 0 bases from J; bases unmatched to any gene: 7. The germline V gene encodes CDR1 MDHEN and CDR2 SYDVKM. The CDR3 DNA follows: TGTGCCACCCGCGGTAGCGGGAGCTCCTACGAGCAGTACTTC. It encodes CATRGSGSSYEQYF.

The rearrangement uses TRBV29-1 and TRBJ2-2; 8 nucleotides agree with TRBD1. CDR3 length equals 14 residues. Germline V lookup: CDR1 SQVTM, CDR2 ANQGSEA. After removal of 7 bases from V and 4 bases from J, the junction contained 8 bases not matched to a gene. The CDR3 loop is CSARTGKLTGELFF. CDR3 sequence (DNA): TGCAGCGCCAGGACAGGGAAACTCACCGGGGAGCTGTTTTTT.

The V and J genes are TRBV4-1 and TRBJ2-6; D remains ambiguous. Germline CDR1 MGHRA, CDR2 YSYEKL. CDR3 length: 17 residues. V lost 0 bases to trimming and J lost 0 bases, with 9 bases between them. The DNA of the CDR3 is TGCGCCAGCAGCCAAGATAGTCGGGTCTCTGGGGCCAACGTCCTGACTTTC. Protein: CASSQDSRVSGANVLTF.

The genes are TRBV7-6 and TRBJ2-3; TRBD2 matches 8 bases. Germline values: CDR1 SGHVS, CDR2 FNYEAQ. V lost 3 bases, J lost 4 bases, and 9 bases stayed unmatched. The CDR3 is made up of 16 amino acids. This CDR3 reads CASSFLSGDRPDTQYF. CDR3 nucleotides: TGTGCCAGCAGCTTTCTTAGCGGGGACCGTCCAGATACGCAGTATTTT.

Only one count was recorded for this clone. For the CDR3, the DNA is TGTGCCAGCGTGGGGACAGGCGGGCCGAATGAGCAGTTCTTC. Protein sequence: CASVGTGGPNEQFF. The chain carries TRBV27 and TRBJ2-1, with TRBD1 matching over 8 bases. The trim removed 8 bases at V and 7 bases at J, leaving 10 bases unmatched. The CDR3 contains 14 residues. Germline V CDR1 and CDR2: MNHEY, SMNVEV (reference sequence).

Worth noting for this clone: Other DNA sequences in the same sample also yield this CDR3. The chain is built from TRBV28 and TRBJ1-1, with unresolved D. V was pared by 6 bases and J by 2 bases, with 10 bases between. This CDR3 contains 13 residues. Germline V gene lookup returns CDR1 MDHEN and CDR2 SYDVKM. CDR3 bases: TGTGCCAGCAGCTTAGGACGAAACACTGAAGCTTTCTTT. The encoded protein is CASSLGRNTEAFF.

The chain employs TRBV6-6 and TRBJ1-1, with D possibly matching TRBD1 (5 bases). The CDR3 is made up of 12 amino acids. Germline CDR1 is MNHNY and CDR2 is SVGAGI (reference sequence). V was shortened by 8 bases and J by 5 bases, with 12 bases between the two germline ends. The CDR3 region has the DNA TGTGCCAGCGAGGGGCTGGGGACTGAAGCTTTCTTT. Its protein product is CASEGLGTEAFF.

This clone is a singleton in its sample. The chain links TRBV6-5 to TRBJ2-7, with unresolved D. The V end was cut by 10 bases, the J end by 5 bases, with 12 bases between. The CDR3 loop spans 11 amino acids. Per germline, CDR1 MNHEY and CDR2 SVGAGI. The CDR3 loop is CATNSVDEQYF. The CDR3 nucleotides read TGTGCCACCAACAGCGTCGACGAGCAGTACTTC.

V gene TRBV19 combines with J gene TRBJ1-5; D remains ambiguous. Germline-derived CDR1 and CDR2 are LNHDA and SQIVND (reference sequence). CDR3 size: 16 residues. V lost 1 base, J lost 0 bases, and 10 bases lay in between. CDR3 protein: CASSIVRLYSNQPQHF. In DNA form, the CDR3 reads TGTGCCAGTAGTATAGTCAGGCTTTATAGCAATCAGCCCCAGCATTTT.

In nucleotides, the CDR3 is TGTGCCAGCAGCTCAAACTACAGAAAAGAGACCCAGTACTTC. Its protein is CASSSNYRKETQYF. The rearrangement links TRBV5-4 to TRBJ2-5; D remains unclear. This CDR3 comprises 14 residues. Trimming took 3 bases from V and 3 from J, leaving 12 bases between them. Germline V gene lookup returns CDR1 SGHNT and CDR2 YYREEE (reference sequence).

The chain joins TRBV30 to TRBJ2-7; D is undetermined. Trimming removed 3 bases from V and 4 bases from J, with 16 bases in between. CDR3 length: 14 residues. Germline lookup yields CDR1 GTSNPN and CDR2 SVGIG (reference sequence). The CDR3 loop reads CAWSGPALGYEQYF. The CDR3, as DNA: TGTGCCTGGAGCGGCCCCGCACTGGGTTACGAGCAGTACTTC. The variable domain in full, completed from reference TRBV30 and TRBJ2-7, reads SQTIHQWPATLVQPVGSPLSLECTVEGTSNPNLYWYRQAAGRGLQLLFYSVGIGQISSEVPQNLSASRPQDRQFILSSKKLLLSDSGFYLCAWSGPALGYEQYFGPGTRLTVT.

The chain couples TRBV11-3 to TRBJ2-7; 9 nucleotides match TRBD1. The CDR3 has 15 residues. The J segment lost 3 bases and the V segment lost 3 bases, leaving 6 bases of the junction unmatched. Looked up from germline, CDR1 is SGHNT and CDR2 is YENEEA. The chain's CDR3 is CASSLPGQGDYEQYF. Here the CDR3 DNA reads TGTGCCAGCAGCTTGCCGGGACAGGGAGACTACGAGCAGTACTTC.